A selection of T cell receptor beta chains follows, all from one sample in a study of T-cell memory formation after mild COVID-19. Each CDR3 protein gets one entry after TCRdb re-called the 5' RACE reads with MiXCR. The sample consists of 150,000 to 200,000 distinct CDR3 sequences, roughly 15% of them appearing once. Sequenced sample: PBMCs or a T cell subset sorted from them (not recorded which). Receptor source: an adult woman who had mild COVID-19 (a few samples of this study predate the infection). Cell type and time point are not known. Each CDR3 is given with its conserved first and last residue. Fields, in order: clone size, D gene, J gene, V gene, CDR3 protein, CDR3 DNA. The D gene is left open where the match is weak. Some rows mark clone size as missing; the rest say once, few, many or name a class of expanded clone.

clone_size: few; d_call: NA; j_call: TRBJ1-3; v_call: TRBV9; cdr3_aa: CASSVELRTDSGNTIYF; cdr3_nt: TGTGCCAGCAGCGTAGAATTGAGAACGGACTCTGGAAACACCATATATTTT
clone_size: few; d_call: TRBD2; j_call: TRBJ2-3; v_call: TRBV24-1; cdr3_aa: CATSDRTSGMPLGTDTQYF; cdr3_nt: TGTGCCACCAGTGACCGCACTAGCGGGATGCCGCTAGGCACAGATACGCAGTATTTT
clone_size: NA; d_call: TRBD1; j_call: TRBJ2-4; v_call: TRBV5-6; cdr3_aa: CASTGRGRGNIQYF; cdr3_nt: TGTGCCAGCACCGGCAGGGGGCGCGGAAACATTCAGTACTTC
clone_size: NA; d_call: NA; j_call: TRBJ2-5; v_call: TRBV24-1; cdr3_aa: CATSVAGQETQYF; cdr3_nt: TGTGCCACCAGTGTGGCGGGGCAAGAGACCCAGTACTTC
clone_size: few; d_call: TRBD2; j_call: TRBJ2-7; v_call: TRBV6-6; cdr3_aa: CASSPELAGGNEQYF; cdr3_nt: TGTGCCAGCAGTCCCGAACTAGCGGGAGGGAACGAGCAGTACTTC
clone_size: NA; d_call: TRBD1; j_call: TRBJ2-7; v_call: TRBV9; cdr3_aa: CASSVLQGAEQYF; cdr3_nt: TGTGCCAGCAGCGTCCTACAGGGGGCCGAGCAGTACTTC
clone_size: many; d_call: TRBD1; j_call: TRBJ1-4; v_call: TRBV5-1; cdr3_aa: CASKTGTGSEKLFF; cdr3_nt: TGCGCCAGCAAGACCGGGACAGGGTCTGAAAAACTGTTTTTT
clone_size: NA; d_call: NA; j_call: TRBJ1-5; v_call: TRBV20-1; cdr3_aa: CSALGGGGNQPQHF; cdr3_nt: TGCAGTGCCCTGGGAGGGGGTGGTAATCAGCCCCAGCATTTT
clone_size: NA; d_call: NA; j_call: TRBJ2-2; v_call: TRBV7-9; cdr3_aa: CASSLVWGIRTNTGELFF; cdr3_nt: TGTGCCAGCAGCTTAGTGTGGGGGATTCGCACGAACACCGGGGAGCTGTTTTTT
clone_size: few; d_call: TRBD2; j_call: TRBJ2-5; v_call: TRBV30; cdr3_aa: CAWSPLAGAGETQYF; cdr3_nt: TGTGCCTGGTCCCCGCTAGCGGGAGCGGGGGAGACCCAGTACTTC
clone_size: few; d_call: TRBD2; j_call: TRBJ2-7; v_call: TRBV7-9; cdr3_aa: CASSPGTSGGYVQYF; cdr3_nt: TGTGCCAGCAGCCCCGGGACTAGCGGAGGGTACGTGCAGTACTTC
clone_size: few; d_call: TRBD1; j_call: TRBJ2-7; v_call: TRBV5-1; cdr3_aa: CASARTGIRDYEQYF; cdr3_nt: TGCGCCAGCGCCCGGACAGGGATTCGCGACTACGAGCAGTACTTC
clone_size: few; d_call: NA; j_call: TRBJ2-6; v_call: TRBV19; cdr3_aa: CASSMDGVGANVLTF; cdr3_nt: TGTGCCAGTAGTATGGATGGGGTCGGGGCCAACGTCCTGACTTTC
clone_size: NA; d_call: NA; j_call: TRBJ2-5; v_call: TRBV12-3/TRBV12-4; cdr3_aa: CASSLSKETQYF; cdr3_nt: TGTGCCAGCAGTTTAAGTAAAGAGACCCAGTACTTC
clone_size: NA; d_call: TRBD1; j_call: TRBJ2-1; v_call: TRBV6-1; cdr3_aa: CASRKDRGTYNEQFF; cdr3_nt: TGTGCCAGCAGAAAGGACAGGGGAACCTACAATGAGCAGTTCTTC
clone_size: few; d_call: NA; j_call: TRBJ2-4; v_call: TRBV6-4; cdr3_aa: CASSDATLLGTKNIQYF; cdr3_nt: TGTGCCAGCAGTGACGCGACGCTGCTGGGAACCAAAAACATTCAGTACTTC
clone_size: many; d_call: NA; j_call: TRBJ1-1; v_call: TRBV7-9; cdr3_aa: CASSLYTEAFF; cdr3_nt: TGTGCCAGCAGCTTATACACTGAAGCTTTCTTT
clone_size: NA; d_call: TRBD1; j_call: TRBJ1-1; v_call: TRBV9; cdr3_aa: CASSVRGSANTEAFF; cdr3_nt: TGTGCCAGCAGCGTCAGGGGGTCGGCGAACACTGAAGCTTTCTTT
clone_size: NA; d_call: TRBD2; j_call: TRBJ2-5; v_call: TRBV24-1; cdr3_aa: CATSDFWGGQETQYF; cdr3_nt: TGTGCCACCAGTGATTTCTGGGGGGGCCAAGAGACCCAGTACTTC
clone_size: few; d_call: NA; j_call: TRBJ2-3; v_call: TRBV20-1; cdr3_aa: CSAREYFTSTDTQYF; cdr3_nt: TGCAGTGCTAGAGAGTACTTCACTAGCACAGATACGCAGTATTTT
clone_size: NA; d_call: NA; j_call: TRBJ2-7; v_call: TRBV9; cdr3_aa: CASSSDPSYEQYF; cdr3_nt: TGTGCCAGCAGCTCGGACCCCTCCTACGAGCAGTACTTC
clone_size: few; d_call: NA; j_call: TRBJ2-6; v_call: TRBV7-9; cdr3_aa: CASSRSLPGRSSGANVLTF; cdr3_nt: TGTGCCAGCAGCCGCTCCCTGCCGGGCCGGAGCTCTGGGGCCAACGTCCTGACTTTC
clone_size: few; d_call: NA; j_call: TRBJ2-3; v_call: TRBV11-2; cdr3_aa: CASSPPGSGSTDTQYF; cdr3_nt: TGTGCCAGCAGCCCACCTGGTTCAGGAAGCACAGATACGCAGTATTTT
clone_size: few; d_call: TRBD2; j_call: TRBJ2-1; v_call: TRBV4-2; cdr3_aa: CASSQGPSGGDNEQFF; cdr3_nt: TGTGCCAGCAGCCAAGGGCCCAGCGGGGGGGACAATGAGCAGTTCTTC
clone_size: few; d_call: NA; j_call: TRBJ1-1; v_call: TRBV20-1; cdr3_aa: CSALTWVGAFF; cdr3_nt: TGCAGTGCTCTTACGTGGGTCGGAGCTTTCTTT
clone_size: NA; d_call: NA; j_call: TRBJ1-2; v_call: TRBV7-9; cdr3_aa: CASSSFSTGYGYTF; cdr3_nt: TGTGCCAGCAGCTCCTTCTCCACAGGGTATGGCTACACCTTC
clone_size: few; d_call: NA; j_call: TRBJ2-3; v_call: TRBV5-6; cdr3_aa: CASSLVATQYF; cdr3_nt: TGTGCCAGCAGCTTGGTGGCTACGCAGTATTTT
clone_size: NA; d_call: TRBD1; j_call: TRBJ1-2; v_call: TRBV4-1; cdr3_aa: CASSQEGTAFGYTF; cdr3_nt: TGCGCCAGCAGCCAAGAGGGGACAGCTTTCGGCTACACCTTC
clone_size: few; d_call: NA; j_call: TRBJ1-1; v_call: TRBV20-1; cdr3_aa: CSIGQGNTEAFF; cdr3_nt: TGCAGTATAGGGCAGGGAAACACTGAAGCTTTCTTT
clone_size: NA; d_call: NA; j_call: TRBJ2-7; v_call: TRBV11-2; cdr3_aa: CASSLAGLPYEQYF; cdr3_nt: TGTGCCAGCAGCTTAGCAGGGTTGCCCTACGAGCAGTACTTC
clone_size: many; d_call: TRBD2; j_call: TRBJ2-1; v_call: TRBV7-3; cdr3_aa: CASSLGLAGNEQFF; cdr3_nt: TGTGCCAGCAGCTTAGGACTAGCCGGCAATGAGCAGTTCTTC
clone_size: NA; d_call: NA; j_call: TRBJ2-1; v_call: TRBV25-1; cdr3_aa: CASSLDYPPNEQFF; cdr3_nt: TGTGCCAGCAGCCTTGACTATCCCCCCAATGAGCAGTTCTTC
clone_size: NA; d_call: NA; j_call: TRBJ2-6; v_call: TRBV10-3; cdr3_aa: CAISDPPASSGANVLTF; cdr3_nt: TGTGCCATCAGTGACCCTCCGGCGAGCTCTGGGGCCAACGTCCTGACTTTC
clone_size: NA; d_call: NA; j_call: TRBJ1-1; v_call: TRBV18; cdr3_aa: CASSRGDTEAFF; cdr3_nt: TGTGCCAGCTCACGAGGGGACACTGAAGCTTTCTTT
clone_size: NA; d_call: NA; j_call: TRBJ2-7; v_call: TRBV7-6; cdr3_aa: CASSFQGSNYEQYF; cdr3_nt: TGTGCCAGCAGCTTTCAAGGGTCAAACTACGAGCAGTACTTC
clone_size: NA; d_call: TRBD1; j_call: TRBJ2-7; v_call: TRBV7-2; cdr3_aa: CASSWDRGRYEQYF; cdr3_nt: TGTGCCAGCAGCTGGGACAGGGGGCGCTACGAGCAGTACTTC
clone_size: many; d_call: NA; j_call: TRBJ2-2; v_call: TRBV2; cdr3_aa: CASTNEAPRPTGELFF; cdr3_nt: TGTGCCAGCACTAACGAGGCCCCTAGGCCCACCGGGGAGCTGTTTTTT
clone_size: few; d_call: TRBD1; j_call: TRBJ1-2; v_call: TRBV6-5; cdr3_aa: CASRRQGGYTF; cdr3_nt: TGTGCCAGCAGGAGACAGGGTGGCTACACCTTC